Each of the 31 T cell receptor beta chains below was sequenced from the same sample in a study of T cell clonality in common variable immunodeficiency. The data were produced by immunoSEQ multiplex PCR, yet TCRdb's version contains in-frame clones alone and is incomplete. The sample presents approximately 81,000 clones, none singletons. The specimen was peripheral blood mononuclear cells. These receptors originate from a person aged 18 to 70 in good health.

In this sample, this clone turned up many times. The CDR3 end lies 3 residues beyond the end of the read and is filled in from the germline J gene. The chain recombines TRBV7-3 with TRBJ2-3; D remains ambiguous. The germline V gene encodes CDR1 SGHTA and CDR2 FQGTGA. Trimming took off 1 base at V and 3 bases at J, with 14 bases between the two ends. The CDR3 has 16 residues. CDR3 residues: CASSLRGGVATDTQYF. CDR3 bases read: TGTGCCAGCAGCTTAAGAGGTGGAGTAGCAACAGATACG. Drawing the rest from reference TRBV7-3 and TRBJ2-3, the complete variable domain is GAGVSQTPSNKVTEKGKYVELRCDPISGHTALYWYRQSLGQGPEFLIYFQGTGAADDSGLPNDRFFAVRPEGSVSTLKIQRTERGDSAVYLCASSLRGGVATDTQYFGPGTRLTVL.

This clone was seen many times. The missing CDR3 end, 3 residues past where the read stops, is filled in from the germline J gene. The genes are TRBV7-3 and TRBJ2-1; 10 bases fit TRBD2. The CDR3 is 15 amino acids. Germline CDR1 is SGHTA and CDR2 is FQGTGA. J gave up 3 bases and V 5 bases, and 4 bases lay outside the gene matches. CDR3 DNA, as far as it was read: TGTGCCAGCAGCCACCGGACTAGCGGCTACAATGAG. Encoded protein: CASSHRTSGYNE. The whole CDR3 region reads CASSHRTSGYNEQFF.

This clone was observed at least ten times. The observed sequence ends 3 residues before the CDR3 terminus, with the missing tail filled in from the germline J gene. The rearrangement uses TRBV5-4 and TRBJ2-1; 9 bases map to TRBD2. CDR1 SGHNT and CDR2 YYREEE come from the germline V gene (reference sequence). There are 16 residues in the CDR3. V lost 3 bases, J lost 1 base, and 5 bases stayed unmatched. CDR3 DNA (partial): TGTGCCAGCAGCTCCAGAGCGGGAGGATCCTACAATGAG. As protein: CASSSRAGGSYNE. The complete CDR3 protein is CASSSRAGGSYNEQFF.

This clone was observed at least ten times. The CDR3 end falls 3 residues outside the read, so it is completed with the germline J gene. The chain links TRBV28 to TRBJ2-1; weak D call: TRBD1 (6 bases). The CDR3 loop spans 14 amino acids. V was shortened by 6 bases and J by 5 bases, with 14 bases between the two germline ends. Germline V gene lookup returns CDR1 MDHEN and CDR2 SYDVKM. The CDR3 spells CASRSTGGDNEQFF. The part of the CDR3 DNA that was read is TGTGCCAGCAGGTCGACAGGTGGTGACAATGAG.

Ten or more counts support this clone. The read is 3 residues too short to cover the CDR3 end, so that end is filled in from the germline J gene. This chain uses TRBV5-1 with TRBJ2-7, with D possibly being TRBD1 (6 bases). Germline values: CDR1 SGHRS, CDR2 YFSETQ. V dropped 0 bases and J dropped 3 bases, with 13 bases sitting between them. This CDR3 contains 15 residues. Here the CDR3 reads CASSLESGVHYEQYF. The CDR3 bases that were read are TGCGCCAGCAGCTTGGAGTCAGGGGTTCACTACGAG.

This clone was recorded many times. CDR3 bases read: TGTGCCAGCAGCCGGGACAGGAGGCAAGAGACC. It codes for CASSRDRRQET. The complete CDR3 protein is CASSRDRRQETQYF. The chain joins TRBV7-2 to TRBJ2-5; 8 nucleotides match TRBD1. The CDR3 is cut off 3 residues early in the read; its end comes from the germline J gene. Germline assignment: CDR1 SGHTA and CDR2 FQGNSA. CDR3 length: 14 amino acids. The junction had 4 bases not matched to a gene; V was cut back by 5 bases and J by 2 bases.

This clone was picked up many times. The sequenced part of the CDR3 DNA is TGCAGTGCTAGAGAAGACAGGGTTAGGGGAGATGAAAAA. Residues: CSAREDRVRGDEK. The CDR3, in full, reads CSAREDRVRGDEKLFF. The rearrangement links TRBV20-1 to TRBJ1-4; 7 bases line up with TRBD1. Sequencing ends 3 residues short of the CDR3 end; the germline J gene provides the rest. Per germline, CDR1 DFQATT and CDR2 SNEGSKA (reference sequence). The junction had 10 bases not matched to a gene; V was cut back by 0 bases and J by 6 bases. The CDR3 length is 16 residues.

Notes on this clone: The read halts 3 residues ahead of the CDR3 end, with the missing end drawn from the germline J gene. The genes are TRBV19 and TRBJ2-2, with TRBD1 matching 8 bases. Trimming cost V 5 bases and J 1 base; bases outside gene matches: 12. Germline CDR1 reads LNHDA; CDR2 reads SQIVND (reference sequence). The CDR3 has 18 residues. Partial CDR3 DNA: TGTGCCAGTAGTTCCCCCTTTGAACAGGGGGAGAACACCGGGGAG. Its translation: CASSSPFEQGENTGE. The CDR3 reads in full as CASSSPFEQGENTGELFF.

This clone was counted many times. From the germline J gene comes the end of the CDR3, since the read stops 3 residues before it. This rearrangement joins TRBV7-9 to TRBJ2-7; TRBD1 matches at 8 bases. CDR1 is SEHNR and CDR2 is FQNEAQ in the germline V gene (reference sequence). The CDR3 sequence is 15 residues long. The trim removed 5 bases at V and 3 bases at J, leaving 9 bases unmatched. CDR3 bases read: TGTGCCAGCAGCATCACCGGGACAGGCAGCTACGAG. Protein: CASSITGTGSYE. The whole CDR3 sequence is CASSITGTGSYEQYF.

A remark on this clone: The read is 3 residues too short to cover the CDR3 end, so that end is filled in from the germline J gene. The rearrangement joins TRBV25-1 to TRBJ2-1; the match to TRBD2 covers 15 bases. V shed 4 bases, J shed 6 bases, and the junction held 7 bases outside the gene matches. The CDR3 has 17 residues. Per germline, CDR1 MGHDK and CDR2 SYGVNS. The CDR3: CASSALTGLAGGNEQFF. The DNA read from the CDR3 is TGTGCCAGCAGTGCCCTGACGGGACTAGCGGGAGGCAATGAG.

This clone was counted many times. The CDR3 is cut off 3 residues early in the read; its end comes from the germline J gene. The chain joins TRBV12-3 or TRBV12-4 to TRBJ2-6; a weak D match, TRBD1 (5 bases). The CDR3 runs 14 residues. V lost 10 bases, J lost 1 base, and 11 bases lay in between. The CDR3 bases that were read are TGTGCCACGGGCAGGGCGTCTGGGGCCAACGTC. The encoded protein is CATGRASGANV. From start to end, the CDR3 is CATGRASGANVLTF.

This clone was found many times. Read sequence stops 3 residues before the CDR3 end, and the germline J gene provides the missing end. The chain is built from TRBV9 and TRBJ2-7; 8 bases line up with TRBD1. CDR1 and CDR2 (germline): SGDLS, YYNGEE. The CDR3 has 13 residues. The junction had 3 bases not matched to a gene; V was cut back by 4 bases and J by 3 bases. The CDR3: CASSTGQGYEQYF. The part of the CDR3 DNA that was read is TGTGCCAGCAGCACTGGACAGGGCTACGAG.

This clone occurred many times. The read ends 3 residues shy of where the CDR3 ends; the end is completed using the germline J gene. The chain joins TRBV5-4 to TRBJ2-5; 10 nucleotides align to TRBD2. J gave up 2 bases and V 4 bases, and 5 bases lay outside the gene matches. CDR1 and CDR2 from the germline V gene are SGHNT and YYREEE (reference sequence). The CDR3 has 15 residues. The CDR3 reads CASSPSGRAQETQYF. Incomplete CDR3 DNA: TGTGCCAGCAGCCCCAGCGGGAGGGCTCAAGAGACC.

This clone was observed at least ten times. The sequenced fragment ends 3 residues before the CDR3 boundary, so the rest is inferred from the germline J gene. This chain joins TRBV12-3 or TRBV12-4 and TRBJ2-5; TRBD2 matches at 11 bases. After removal of 5 bases from V and 5 bases from J, the junction contained 7 bases not matched to a gene. The CDR3 runs 15 residues. CDR3 DNA, as far as it was read: TGTGCCAGCAGTCCCTTAGCGGGAGGGGGGGAGACC. It is translated as CASSPLAGGGET. The entire CDR3 reads CASSPLAGGGETQYF.

This clone was seen repeatedly, ten times or more. The read ends 3 residues before the CDR3 terminus; that terminus is restored from the germline J gene. This chain links TRBV2 with TRBJ2-7; either TRBD1 or TRBD2 may fit D (6 bases each). This CDR3 region has 12 residues. Germline assignment: CDR1 SNHLY and CDR2 FYNNEI. Trimming took off 11 bases at V and 3 bases at J, with 14 bases between the two ends. The CDR3 spells CAGAGQIYEQYF. Partial CDR3 DNA: TGTGCCGGTGCGGGACAAATCTACGAG.

With respect to this clone: The read ends 3 residues before the CDR3 terminus; that terminus is restored from the germline J gene. The chain links TRBV19 to TRBJ2-2; 9 bases match TRBD1. The germline gives CDR1 LNHDA, CDR2 SQIVND (reference sequence). V was clipped by 4 bases and J by 1 base; unmatched bases: 1. The CDR3 is 15 amino acids. The CDR3 bases that were read are TGTGCCAGTAGTACGGACAGGGGGAACACCGGGGAG. This gives the protein CASSTDRGNTGE. The whole CDR3 protein is CASSTDRGNTGELFF.

This clone was picked up many times. The read is 3 residues too short to cover the CDR3 end, so that end is filled in from the germline J gene. This sequence joins TRBV20-1 and TRBJ2-7, with TRBD2 matching over 13 bases. The CDR3 consists of 15 residues. Per germline, CDR1 DFQATT and CDR2 SNEGSKA (reference sequence). The V and J ends lost 6 bases and 5 bases, in that order; junction bases with no gene match: 10. CDR3 protein: CSARTSGRVRNEQYF. The sequenced CDR3 bases are TGCAGTGCCAGAACTAGCGGGAGGGTACGGAACGAG.

This clone was seen more than once but under ten times. The CDR3 end lies 3 residues beyond the end of the read and is filled in from the germline J gene. The chain employs TRBV20-1 and TRBJ1-1; 11 positions match TRBD1. With V trimmed by 4 bases and J by 5 bases, 3 bases remained unmatched. The germline V gene has CDR1 DFQATT and CDR2 SNEGSKA (reference sequence). This CDR3 has 13 residues. CDR3 bases read: TGCAGTGCTACGGACAGGGGGCGGACTGAA. Amino acids: CSATDRGRTE. The whole CDR3 sequence is CSATDRGRTEAFF.

In the case of this clone: Read data end 3 residues before the CDR3 end; the end is taken from the germline J gene. V gene TRBV6-1 combines with J gene TRBJ1-1; 8 nucleotides agree with TRBD1. The germline CDR1 and CDR2 sequences are MNHNS and SASEGT. CDR3 length equals 13 residues. After removal of 4 bases from V and 4 bases from J, the junction contained 2 bases not matched to a gene. The CDR3 sequence is CASSATGATEAFF. Incomplete CDR3 DNA: TGTGCCAGCAGTGCGACAGGGGCCACTGAA.

This clone was counted at least ten times. The read finishes 3 residues shy of the CDR3 end, and the germline J gene is used to complete it. The chain recombines TRBV6-2 or TRBV6-3 with TRBJ1-5; D call uncertain. The CDR3 is 12 residues long. Per the germline V gene, CDR1 is MNHEY and CDR2 is SVGEGT. Trimming pared 1 base from V and 6 bases from J, leaving 4 bases between. CDR3 protein: CASSYFGQPQHF. The CDR3 bases that were read are TGTGCCAGCAGTTACTTCGGTCAGCCC.

This clone was counted many times. The read comes to an end 3 residues before the CDR3 does, leaving the germline J gene to fill in the end. This chain links TRBV7-6 with TRBJ2-6, with 8 bases matching TRBD2. Germline lookup yields CDR1 SGHVS and CDR2 FNYEAQ. CDR3 size: 17 residues. Germline trimming cut 7 bases from V and 0 bases from J; bases unmatched to any gene: 8. The CDR3 protein is CASTGLATTSGANVLTF. Partial CDR3 DNA: TGTGCCAGCACCGGACTAGCTACCACCTCTGGGGCCAACGTC. Filled out from reference TRBV7-6 and TRBJ2-6, the complete variable domain reads GAGVSQSPRYKVTKRGQDVALRCDPISGHVSLYWYRQALGQGPEFLTYFNYEAQQDKSGLPNDRFSAERPEGSISTLTIQRTEQRDSAMYRCASTGLATTSGANVLTFGAGSRLTVL.

This clone was detected many times. The CDR3 is cut off 3 residues early in the read; its end comes from the germline J gene. The rearrangement links TRBV7-2 to TRBJ2-1, with TRBD2 matching 7 bases. J gave up 2 bases and V 5 bases, and 6 bases lay outside the gene matches. Germline V gives CDR1 SGHTA, CDR2 FQGNSA. The CDR3 has 15 amino acids. Incomplete CDR3 DNA: TGTGCCAGCAGCCCCGTGGGGGGGACCTACAATGAG. Amino acid sequence: CASSPVGGTYNE. The entire CDR3 is CASSPVGGTYNEQFF. The variable domain in full, completed from reference TRBV7-2 and TRBJ2-1, reads GAGVSQSPSNKVTEKGKDVELRCDPISGHTALYWYRQSLGQGLEFLIYFQGNSAPDKSGLPSDRFSAERTGGSVSTLTIQRTQQEDSAVYLCASSPVGGTYNEQFFGPGTRLTVL.

At least ten counts were recorded for this clone. The CDR3 end is not reached by the read, which stops 3 residues before it; the germline J gene fills it in. V is TRBV2 and J is TRBJ2-1, with 12 bases lining up with TRBD2. CDR3 length equals 14 residues. Per germline, CDR1 SNHLY and CDR2 FYNNEI. The V and J ends lost 11 bases and 7 bases, in that order; junction bases with no gene match: 9. The CDR3 loop is CAARTSGIRNEQFF. Partial CDR3 DNA: TGTGCCGCGAGGACTAGCGGGATTAGGAATGAG.

Many counts were recorded for this clone. The read ends 3 residues early relative to the CDR3; the germline J gene fills the gap. The chain uses TRBV13 and TRBJ2-5, with D possibly TRBD2 on 5 matching bases. This CDR3 contains 15 residues. The V gene's germline CDR1 is PRHDT and CDR2 FYEKMQ (reference sequence). V was pared by 4 bases and J by 2 bases, with 14 bases between. CDR3 region: CASSYDGTGQETQYF. The DNA read from the CDR3 is TGTGCCAGCAGCTACGACGGAACGGGGCAAGAGACC.

This clone was observed at least ten times. The read is 3 residues too short to cover the CDR3 end, so that end is filled in from the germline J gene. The chain has TRBV19 and TRBJ2-7, with 7 nucleotides matching TRBD1. Germline CDR1 is LNHDA and CDR2 is SQIVND (reference sequence). CDR3 size: 13 residues. J lost 1 base, V lost 5 bases, and 2 bases had no gene match. CDR3 protein: CASSRDRSYEQYF. The part of the CDR3 DNA that was read is TGTGCCAGTAGTCGGGACAGATCCTACGAG.

In its sample, this clone was seen many times. CDR3 in amino acids: CAITSPNTEAFF. The sequenced part of the CDR3 DNA is TGTGCCATCACTTCCCCGAACACTGAA. The chain is built from TRBV10-3 and TRBJ1-1; D not resolved. The observed sequence ends 3 residues before the CDR3 terminus, with the missing tail filled in from the germline J gene. The CDR3 loop spans 12 amino acids. Trimming left V 7 bases short and J 1 base short, with 7 bases between. CDR1 is ENHRY and CDR2 is SYGVKD in the germline V gene.

This clone was counted between two and nine times. The junction differs from germline at one of its ends, possibly a read error. The CDR3 loop reads CTSGLTSEPYEQYF. The CDR3 DNA, read in part, is TGCACCAGCGGCTTAACTAGCGAACCCTACGAG. The rearrangement uses TRBV7-4 and TRBJ2-7; TRBD2 aligns across 7 bases. The read terminates 3 residues ahead of where the CDR3 ends, so the germline J gene completes it. CDR1 and CDR2 (germline): SGHVT, SQSDAQ. The CDR3 length is 14 residues.

This clone appeared many times. Read coverage stops 3 residues before the CDR3 terminus; the germline J gene supplies the remainder. The chain combines TRBV2 with TRBJ2-7; 7 nucleotides agree with TRBD2. This CDR3 is built from 15 residues. The germline V gene has CDR1 SNHLY and CDR2 FYNNEI. V shed 6 bases, J shed 4 bases, and the junction held 12 bases outside the gene matches. This CDR3 is CASRILLAPLYEQYF. CDR3 DNA (partial): TGTGCCAGCAGAATTCTACTAGCGCCGCTTTACGAG.

This clone came up many times. The CDR3 end is not reached by the read, which stops 3 residues before it; the germline J gene fills it in. The J gene is TRBJ1-3, the V gene TRBV5-1; 9 bases agree with TRBD1. Trimming took 5 bases from V and 4 from J; bases not matched to a gene: 16. The CDR3 sequence is 18 residues long. Germline-derived CDR1 and CDR2 are SGHRS and YFSETQ. The CDR3: CASRRAPLDRGLGNTIYF. CDR3 DNA, as far as it was read: TGCGCCAGCAGGCGCGCCCCCTTGGACAGGGGTTTAGGAAACACC. Using reference TRBV5-1 and TRBJ1-3 for the parts outside the CDR3, the full variable domain is KAGVTQTPRYLIKTRGQQVTLSCSPISGHRSVSWYQQTPGQGLQFLFEYFSETQRNKGNFPGRFSGRQFSNSRSEMNVSTLELGDSALYLCASRRAPLDRGLGNTIYFGEGSWLTVV.

This clone was seen many times. The CDR3: CASSPRQAYNEQFF. CDR3 bases read: TGTGCCAGCAGCCCCCGACAGGCGTACAATGAG. The J gene is TRBJ2-1, the V gene TRBV7-6, with D possibly being TRBD1 (6 bases). Read sequence stops 3 residues before the CDR3 end, and the germline J gene provides the missing end. The CDR3 is made up of 14 amino acids. The germline V gene has CDR1 SGHVS and CDR2 FNYEAQ. Trimming removed 5 bases from V and 4 bases from J, with 12 bases in between.

This clone appeared a few times. The read is 3 residues too short to cover the CDR3 end, so that end is filled in from the germline J gene. This chain connects TRBV19 to TRBJ2-1; D unresolved. Germline V gene data show CDR1 as LNHDA and CDR2 as SQIVND (reference sequence). V dropped 7 bases and J dropped 5 bases, with 12 bases sitting between them. This CDR3 is built from 13 residues. The CDR3 loop reads CASNPSLHNEQFF. The sequenced part of the CDR3 DNA is TGTGCCAGTAATCCCAGTTTGCACAATGAG.